Below are 27 T cell receptor beta chains sequenced from a single sample in a study. One entry per CDR3 protein results from TCRdb running MiXCR on the RT-PCR reads. The sample gives hundreds of thousands of distinct CDR3 sequences, approximately 15% of which show up once; about 3.6% is in the top ten. The sequenced sample was memory CD4+ T cells from blood. These receptors were obtained from a female donor in good health, serving as a healthy control.

This clonotype appeared a few times. The chain couples TRBV24-1 to TRBJ1-2; 7 bases are shared with TRBD1. Germline V gene sequence: CDR1 KGHDR, CDR2 SFDVKD. CDR3 length equals 12 residues. The V and J ends lost 7 bases and 5 bases, in that order; junction bases with no gene match: 3. The CDR3 spells CATSGTAYGYTF. DNA of the CDR3: TGTGCCACCAGCGGGACAGCATATGGCTACACCTTC.

This clonotype has a count of ten or more. The rearrangement links TRBV7-2 to TRBJ2-7; TRBD2 agrees at 11 bases. The CDR3 runs to 14 residues. Trimming removed 5 bases from V and 2 bases from J; junction bases left unmatched: 2. Germline CDR1 reads SGHTA; CDR2 reads FQGNSA. The CDR3 protein is CASSPSGGPYEQYF. CDR3 DNA: TGTGCCAGCAGCCCTAGCGGGGGGCCCTACGAGCAGTACTTC.

This clonotype came up a few times. J is TRBJ1-5 and V is TRBV12-3 or TRBV12-4; a possible D gene is TRBD1 (6 bases). Between the trimmed V and J ends, which lost 3 bases and 2 bases, there was a span of 17 bases. This CDR3 spans 17 amino acids. The DNA of the CDR3 is TGTGCCAGCAGTTTTTTACAGGGCACTGGGGGCAATCAGCCCCAGCATTTT. Translating it yields CASSFLQGTGGNQPQHF.

The V gene is TRBV7-2, the J gene TRBJ1-5; D might be TRBD1 (5 bases). V was shortened by 5 bases and J by 5 bases, with 13 bases between the two germline ends. CDR1 and CDR2 (germline): SGHTA, FQGNSA. The CDR3 runs 14 residues. CDR3 in DNA: TGTGCCAGCAGCGGGTCCAGGGTGGATCAGCCCCAGCATTTT. This gives the protein CASSGSRVDQPQHF.

This clonotype came up many times. This chain links TRBV20-1 with TRBJ2-1, with D maybe TRBD2 (6 bases). Trimming took 6 bases from V and 9 from J, leaving 12 bases between them. CDR1 and CDR2 from the germline V gene are DFQATT and SNEGSKA (reference sequence). The CDR3 contains 11 residues. CDR3 coding DNA: TGCAGTGCCAAGGACTATCCTGAGCAGTTCTTC. It codes for CSAKDYPEQFF.

This clonotype was counted a few times. CDR3 sequence: CSADPGQTTEKLFF. DNA for the CDR3: TGCAGTGCTGATCCGGGACAGACGACTGAAAAACTGTTTTTT. This chain joins TRBV20-1 and TRBJ1-4; 7 positions agree with TRBD1. The CDR3 sequence is 14 residues long. With V trimmed by 5 bases and J by 7 bases, 10 bases remained unmatched. Germline CDR1 DFQATT, CDR2 SNEGSKA (reference sequence).

This clonotype was detected many times. This chain uses TRBV5-1 with TRBJ2-5, with D hard to call. V was cut by 1 base and J by 4 bases, with 5 bases left in between. Germline assignment: CDR1 SGHRS and CDR2 YFSETQ. The CDR3 is 12 residues long. For the CDR3, the DNA is TGCGCCAGCAGCTTGTCGGTAGAGACCCAGTACTTC. The encoded protein is CASSLSVETQYF. The complete variable domain, with remaining parts taken from reference TRBV5-1 and TRBJ2-5, reads KAGVTQTPRYLIKTRGQQVTLSCSPISGHRSVSWYQQTPGQGLQFLFEYFSETQRNKGNFPGRFSGRQFSNSRSEMNVSTLELGDSALYLCASSLSVETQYFGPGTRLLVL.

The genes are TRBV12-3 or TRBV12-4 and TRBJ2-1; a weak D match, TRBD2 (6 bases). V dropped 5 bases and J dropped 9 bases, with 14 bases sitting between them. This CDR3 spans 13 amino acids. The CDR3 reads CASSGTPASEQFF. DNA of the CDR3: TGTGCCAGCAGTGGGACTCCGGCGAGTGAGCAGTTCTTC.

The CDR3 coding sequence is TGTGCCAGCAACCCTAGTTCCTCCTACAATGAGCAGTTCTTC. This codes for CASNPSSSYNEQFF. The chain combines TRBV2 with TRBJ2-1; D call uncertain. The CDR3 is 14 amino acids. Trimming removed 7 bases at V and 0 bases at J, with 10 bases between. Germline values: CDR1 SNHLY, CDR2 FYNNEI.

In this sample, this clonotype turned up many times. This chain joins TRBV7-3 and TRBJ1-1; 9 bases are shared with TRBD1. The V gene end was trimmed by 5 bases and the J gene end by 8 bases; junction bases not matched to a gene: 9. The CDR3 consists of 14 residues. Looked up from germline, CDR1 is SGHTA and CDR2 is FQGTGA. CDR3 loop: CASSPLGTGTEAFF. Written as DNA, the CDR3 is TGTGCCAGCAGCCCGCTGGGGACAGGGACGGAAGCTTTCTTT.

The gene calls are TRBV7-2 and TRBJ1-4, with 8 bases matching TRBD1. The germline V gene has CDR1 SGHTA and CDR2 FQGNSA. Germline trimming cut 5 bases from V and 8 bases from J; bases unmatched to any gene: 7. The CDR3 contains 14 residues. The CDR3 reads CASSPQGAEEKLFF. The CDR3, as DNA: TGTGCCAGCAGCCCCCAGGGGGCGGAAGAAAAACTGTTTTTT. The full variable domain, its missing parts supplied by reference TRBV7-2 and TRBJ1-4, is GAGVSQSPSNKVTEKGKDVELRCDPISGHTALYWYRQSLGQGLEFLIYFQGNSAPDKSGLPSDRFSAERTGGSVSTLTIQRTQQEDSAVYLCASSPQGAEEKLFFGSGTQLSVL.

The CDR3: CASSLRNRDWDYGYTF. The CDR3 DNA reads as TGTGCCAGCAGTCTCCGTAACAGGGACTGGGACTATGGCTACACCTTC. The chain recombines TRBV28 with TRBJ1-2; maybe TRBD1 (6 bases). The V gene's germline CDR1 is MDHEN and CDR2 SYDVKM. Deletions cut 5 bases from V and 3 bases from J, with 19 bases between. The CDR3 is 16 amino acids.

The chain carries TRBV6-5 and TRBJ1-2; 9 bases match TRBD1. Trimming at V came to 0 bases and at J to 5 bases, leaving 4 bases not matched to a gene. CDR1 and CDR2 (germline): MNHEY, SVGAGI. The CDR3 spans 15 residues. The CDR3 protein is CASSYSGQGEYGYTF. The CDR3 coding sequence is TGTGCCAGCAGTTACTCGGGACAGGGCGAATATGGCTACACCTTC.

This clonotype came up a few times. The chain employs TRBV5-1 and TRBJ2-7, with 9 bases aligning to TRBD2. The CDR3 length is 15 residues. The ends lost 2 bases at V and 2 bases at J; junction bases unmatched: 5. Germline loops: CDR1 SGHRS, CDR2 YFSETQ. CDR3: CASSFSGSGTYEQYF. CDR3 DNA sequence: TGCGCCAGCAGCTTTAGCGGGAGCGGGACCTACGAGCAGTACTTC.

This clonotype was seen more than once but under ten times. The chain recombines TRBV28 with TRBJ1-5, with D possibly being TRBD1 (5 bases). Per the germline V gene, CDR1 is MDHEN and CDR2 is SYDVKM. CDR3 length: 15 residues. V was pared by 6 bases and J by 3 bases, with 15 bases between. The DNA of the CDR3 is TGTGCCAGCAGCAACCTGGGGCATCCCAATCAGCCCCAGCATTTT. It translates to CASSNLGHPNQPQHF. Together with reference TRBV28 and TRBJ1-5, the CDR3 gives the full variable domain: DVKVTQSSRYLVKRTGEKVFLECVQDMDHENMFWYRQDPGLGLRLIYFSYDVKMKEKGDIPEGYSVSREKKERFSLILESASTNQTSMYLCASSNLGHPNQPQHFGDGTRLSIL.

Concerning this clonotype: Germline and junction disagree at one end, which may indicate a read error. The chain has TRBV20-1 and TRBJ1-2; a possible D gene is TRBD1 (5 bases). Per germline, CDR1 DFQATT and CDR2 SNEGSKA (reference sequence). The CDR3 covers 13 residues. The CDR3 sequence is CSVSSGGDYCYTF. CDR3 nucleotide sequence: TGCAGTGTTTCGTCCGGGGGGGACTATTGCTACACCTTC.

The table lists this clonotype with a few counts. The chain has TRBV12-3 or TRBV12-4 and TRBJ1-1; maybe TRBD1 (5 bases). The CDR3 totals 14 residues. V lost 2 bases, J lost 5 bases, and 12 bases lay in between. As DNA, the CDR3 is TGTGCCAGCAGTTTAAACGGGGGTTGGACTGAAGCTTTCTTT. Translating it yields CASSLNGGWTEAFF.

The chain carries TRBV7-2 and TRBJ2-7; a weak D match, TRBD1 (5 bases). Trimming stripped 7 bases from V and 3 bases from J, with 16 bases between. The CDR3 extends over 14 amino acids. Germline V gives CDR1 SGHTA, CDR2 FQGNSA. The CDR3 loop is CASTIGAASYEQYF. The CDR3 DNA sequence: TGTGCCAGCACCATTGGGGCAGCCAGCTACGAGCAGTACTTC.

The chain has TRBV28 and TRBJ2-7; 14 bases map to TRBD2. The CDR3 has 16 residues. The germline V gene encodes CDR1 MDHEN and CDR2 SYDVKM. The junction had 8 bases not matched to a gene; V was cut back by 7 bases and J by 3 bases. DNA for the CDR3: TGTGCCAGCACCGATGGGACTAGCGGGAGCTACTACGAGCAGTACTTC. Amino acid sequence: CASTDGTSGSYYEQYF.

This clonotype was seen many times. The CDR3 DNA is TGCAGCGTTGAGACTAATGACAATGAGCAGTTCTTC. Its protein is CSVETNDNEQFF. This chain connects TRBV29-1 to TRBJ2-1; possibly TRBD2 for D (5 bases). V lost 3 bases, J lost 5 bases, and 8 bases lay in between. Germline V gene sequence: CDR1 SQVTM, CDR2 ANQGSEA. CDR3 length: 12 residues.

Only a few counts were recorded for this clonotype. The J gene is TRBJ2-7, the V gene TRBV24-1; TRBD1 aligns across 9 bases. This CDR3 contains 15 residues. V dropped 2 bases and J dropped 3; count of bases not matched to a gene: 4. The germline CDR1 and CDR2 sequences are KGHDR and SFDVKD. The CDR3 coding sequence is TGTGCCACCAGTGATTATACAGGGGGCCACTACGAGCAGTACTTC. It is translated as CATSDYTGGHYEQYF.

This clonotype was seen a few times. The chain couples TRBV27 to TRBJ2-7, with 8 bases that match TRBD2. Trimming removed 5 bases from V and 4 bases from J; junction bases left unmatched: 7. This CDR3 contains 14 residues. Germline loops: CDR1 MNHEY, CDR2 SMNVEV (reference sequence). CDR3 bases: TGTGCCAGCAGTGATCGGCTAGCGGGTTACGAGCAGTACTTC. This gives the protein CASSDRLAGYEQYF.

V usage is TRBV20-1 and J usage is TRBJ1-4; tentatively, D is TRBD1 (5 bases). V lost 5 bases and J 4 bases, leaving 11 bases between the germline ends. The CDR3 length is 13 residues. Germline CDR1 reads DFQATT; CDR2 reads SNEGSKA (reference sequence). The CDR3 protein is CSASGTVNEKLFF. As DNA, the CDR3 is TGCAGTGCTTCCGGGACGGTTAATGAAAAACTGTTTTTT.

CDR3 region: CSASEQGPLAGYTF. The CDR3 nucleotides read TGCAGTGCTAGCGAACAGGGCCCTCTAGCAGGCTACACCTTC. J is TRBJ1-2 and V is TRBV20-1; D may be TRBD1 (6 bases). Germline-derived CDR1 and CDR2 are DFQATT and SNEGSKA (reference sequence). Trimming pared 3 bases from V and 8 bases from J, leaving 19 bases between. This CDR3 contains 14 residues.

As concerns this clonotype: The final CDR3 position lacks the conserved phenylalanine or tryptophan, pointing to a likely read error. This chain joins TRBV9 and TRBJ2-3; possible D gene TRBD2, 5 bases. The CDR3 extends over 14 amino acids. With 0 bases removed from V and 8 bases from J, the gap between germline ends came to 13 bases. The germline V gene encodes CDR1 SGDLS and CDR2 YYNGEE. The CDR3 nucleotides read TGTGCCAGCAGCGTAGTCCTAGCTGGAGGTACGCAGTATATT. Its translation: CASSVVLAGGTQYI.

This clonotype was seen a few times. The CDR3 reads CAISVKVSDTEAFF. CDR3 coding DNA: TGTGCCATCAGTGTAAAGGTTTCGGACACTGAAGCTTTCTTT. V is TRBV10-3 and J is TRBJ1-1; no clear D gene. This CDR3 comprises 14 residues. V shed 4 bases and J shed 3 bases, with 12 bases lying between them. Germline V gives CDR1 ENHRY, CDR2 SYGVKD.

This clonotype was detected only a few times. V gene TRBV18 combines with J gene TRBJ1-1; no firm D call. The ends were cut back, 0 bases at V and 7 bases at J, with 15 bases in the middle. The germline V gene encodes CDR1 KGHSH and CDR2 LQKENI. This CDR3 is built from 15 residues. The CDR3 DNA follows: TGTGCCAGCTCACCACCTGGTGGCGGAGCCCATGAAGCTTTCTTT. Protein: CASSPPGGGAHEAFF.